The clone carrying this T cell receptor beta chain was found a few times. Germline values: CDR1 MGHDK, CDR2 SYGVNS. V lost 4 bases and J lost 7; bases outside the gene matches: 10. The CDR3 is made up of 17 amino acids. The treatment denotes: preoperative locoregional IRX-2 cytokine immunotherapy. Samples came from a phase Ib trial of preoperative locoregional IRX-2 cytokine immunotherapy. Here immunoSEQ multiplex PCR was the method, and the copy in TCRdb shows in-frame clones only, minus some. This sample has under 3,500 clones; 75% to 80% occur once, and the top ten carry roughly 8.3%. The record originates from a study of preoperative IRX-2 immunotherapy in early breast cancer.

The clonotype comes from a human donor with breast cancer. V usage is TRBV25-1 and J usage is TRBJ1-4; TRBD1 matches 12 bases. Sequences were derived from tumor tissue, sampled after IRX-2 immunotherapy. The CDR3 reads CASSGGQGALLGEKLFF. The CDR3 DNA follows: TGTGCCAGCAGTGGGGGACAGGGGGCTCTGCTGGGTGAAAAACTGTTTTTT.